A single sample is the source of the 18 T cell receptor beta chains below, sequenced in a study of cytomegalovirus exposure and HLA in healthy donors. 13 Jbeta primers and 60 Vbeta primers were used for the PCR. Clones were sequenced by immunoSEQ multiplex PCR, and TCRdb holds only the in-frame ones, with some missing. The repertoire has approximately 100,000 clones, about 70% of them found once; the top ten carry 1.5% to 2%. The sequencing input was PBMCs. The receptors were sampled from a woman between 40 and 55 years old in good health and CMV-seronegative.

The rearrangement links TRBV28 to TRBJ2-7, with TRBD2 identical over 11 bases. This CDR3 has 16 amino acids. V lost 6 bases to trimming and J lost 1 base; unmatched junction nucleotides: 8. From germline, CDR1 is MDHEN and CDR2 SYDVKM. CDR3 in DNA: TGTGCCAGCAGATTCGGGACTAGCGGAGAATCCTACGAGCAGTACTTC. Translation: CASRFGTSGESYEQYF.

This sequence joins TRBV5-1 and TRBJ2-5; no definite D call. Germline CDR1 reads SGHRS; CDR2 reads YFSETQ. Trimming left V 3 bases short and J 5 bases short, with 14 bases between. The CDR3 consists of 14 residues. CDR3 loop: CASSSTVNWETQYF. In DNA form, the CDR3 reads TGCGCCAGCAGCTCCACAGTGAATTGGGAGACCCAGTACTTC. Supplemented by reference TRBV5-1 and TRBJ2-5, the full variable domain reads KAGVTQTPRYLIKTRGQQVTLSCSPISGHRSVSWYQQTPGQGLQFLFEYFSETQRNKGNFPGRFSGRQFSNSRSEMNVSTLELGDSALYLCASSSTVNWETQYFGPGTRLLVL.

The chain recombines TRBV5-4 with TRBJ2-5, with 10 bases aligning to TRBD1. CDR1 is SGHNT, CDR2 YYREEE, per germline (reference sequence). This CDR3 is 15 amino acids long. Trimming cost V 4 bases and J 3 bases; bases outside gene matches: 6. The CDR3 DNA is TGTGCCAGCAGCCTAACCGGGACAGGGGAAGAGACCCAGTACTTC. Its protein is CASSLTGTGEETQYF.

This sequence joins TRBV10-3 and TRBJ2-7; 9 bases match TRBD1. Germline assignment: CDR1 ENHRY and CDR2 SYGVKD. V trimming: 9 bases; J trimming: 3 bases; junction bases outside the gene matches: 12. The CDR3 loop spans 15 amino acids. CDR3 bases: TGTGCCATTCAGAACCCCGGGACAGGGATCTACGAGCAGTACTTC. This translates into CAIQNPGTGIYEQYF.

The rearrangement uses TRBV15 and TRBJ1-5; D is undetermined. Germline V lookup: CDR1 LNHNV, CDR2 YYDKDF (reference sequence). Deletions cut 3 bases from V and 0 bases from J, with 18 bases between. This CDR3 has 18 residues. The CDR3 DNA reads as TGTGCCACCAGCAGTGGAGGGTTTTCAGACTATAGCAATCAGCCCCAGCATTTT. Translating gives CATSSGGFSDYSNQPQHF.

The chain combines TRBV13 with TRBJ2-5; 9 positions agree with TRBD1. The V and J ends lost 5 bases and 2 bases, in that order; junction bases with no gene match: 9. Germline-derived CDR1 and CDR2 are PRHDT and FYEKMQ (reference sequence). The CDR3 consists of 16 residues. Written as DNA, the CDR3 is TGTGCCAGCAGCACGGGACTGGACAGGGGTCAAGAGACCCAGTACTTC. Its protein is CASSTGLDRGQETQYF.

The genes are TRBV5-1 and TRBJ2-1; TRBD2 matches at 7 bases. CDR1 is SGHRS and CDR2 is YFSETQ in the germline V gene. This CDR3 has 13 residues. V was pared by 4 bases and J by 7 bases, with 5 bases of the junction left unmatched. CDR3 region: CASSRGLTNEQFF. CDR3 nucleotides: TGCGCCAGCAGCCGGGGACTAACTAATGAGCAGTTCTTC.

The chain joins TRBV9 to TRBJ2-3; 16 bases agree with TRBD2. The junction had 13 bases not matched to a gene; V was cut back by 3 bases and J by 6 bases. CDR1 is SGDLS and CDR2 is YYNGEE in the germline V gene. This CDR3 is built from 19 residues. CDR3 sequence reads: CASSARSGTSGGAGDTQYF. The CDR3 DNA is TGTGCCAGCAGCGCCCGTTCCGGGACTAGCGGGGGGGCGGGTGATACGCAGTATTTT.

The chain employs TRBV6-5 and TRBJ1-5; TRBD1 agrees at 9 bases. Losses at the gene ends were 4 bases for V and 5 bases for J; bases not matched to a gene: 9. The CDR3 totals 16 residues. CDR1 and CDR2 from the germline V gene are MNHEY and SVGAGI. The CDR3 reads CASSFLRDRVDQPQHF. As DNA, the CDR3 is TGTGCCAGCAGTTTCCTCCGGGACAGGGTAGATCAGCCCCAGCATTTT.

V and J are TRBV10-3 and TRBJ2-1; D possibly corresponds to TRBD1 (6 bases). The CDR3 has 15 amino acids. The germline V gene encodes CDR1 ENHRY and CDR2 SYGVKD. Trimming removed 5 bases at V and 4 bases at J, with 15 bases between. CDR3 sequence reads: CAISLQGEGYNEQFF. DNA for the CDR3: TGTGCCATCAGTTTACAGGGAGAGGGTTACAATGAGCAGTTCTTC.

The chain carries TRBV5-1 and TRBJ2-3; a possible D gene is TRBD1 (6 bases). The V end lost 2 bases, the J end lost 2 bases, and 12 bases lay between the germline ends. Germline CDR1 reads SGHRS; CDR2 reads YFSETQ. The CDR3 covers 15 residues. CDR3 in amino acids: CASSFGQTDTDTQYF. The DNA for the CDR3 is TGCGCCAGCAGCTTTGGACAGACCGACACAGATACGCAGTATTTT. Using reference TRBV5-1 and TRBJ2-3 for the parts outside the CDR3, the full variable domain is KAGVTQTPRYLIKTRGQQVTLSCSPISGHRSVSWYQQTPGQGLQFLFEYFSETQRNKGNFPGRFSGRQFSNSRSEMNVSTLELGDSALYLCASSFGQTDTDTQYFGPGTRLTVL.

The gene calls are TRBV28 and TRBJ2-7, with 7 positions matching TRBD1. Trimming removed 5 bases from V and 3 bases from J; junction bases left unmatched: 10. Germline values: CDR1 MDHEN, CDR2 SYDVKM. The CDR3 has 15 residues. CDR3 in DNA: TGTGCCAGCAGTCCCCCCTGGGACAGCTTCTACGAGCAGTACTTC. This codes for CASSPPWDSFYEQYF.

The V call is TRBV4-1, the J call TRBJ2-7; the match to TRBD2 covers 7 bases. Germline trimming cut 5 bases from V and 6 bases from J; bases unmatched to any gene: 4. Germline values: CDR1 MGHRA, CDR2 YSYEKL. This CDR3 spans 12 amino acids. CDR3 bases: TGCGCCAGCAGCACCGGGACTACCGAGCAGTACTTC. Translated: CASSTGTTEQYF.

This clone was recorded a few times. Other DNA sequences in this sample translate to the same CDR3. CDR3 in DNA: TGTGCCAGCTCACCACAGGGGGCGGTTAATGAAAAACTGTTTTTT. It translates to CASSPQGAVNEKLFF. V usage is TRBV18 and J usage is TRBJ1-4; 7 bases align to TRBD1. The germline V gene has CDR1 KGHSH and CDR2 LQKENI. CDR3 size: 15 residues. V lost 1 base and J lost 4; bases outside the gene matches: 3.

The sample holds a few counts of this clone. The CDR3 loop is CASSPTGGLTDTQYF. DNA for the CDR3: TGTGCCAGTAGTCCGACAGGGGGCCTCACAGATACGCAGTATTTT. The chain employs TRBV19 and TRBJ2-3; 10 bases agree with TRBD1. J was trimmed by 2 bases and V by 5 bases; bases with no gene match: 4. Per the germline V gene, CDR1 is LNHDA and CDR2 is SQIVND (reference sequence). The CDR3 sequence is 15 residues long.

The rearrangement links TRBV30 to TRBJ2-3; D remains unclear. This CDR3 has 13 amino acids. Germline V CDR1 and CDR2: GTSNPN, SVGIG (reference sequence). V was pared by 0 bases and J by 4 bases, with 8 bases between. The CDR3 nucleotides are TGTGCCTGGAGTGTCAGGTTCGCAGATACGCAGTATTTT. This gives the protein CAWSVRFADTQYF.

CDR3 in DNA: TGTGCCAGCTCACCCGGGACTAGCGGGAGCTCCTACAATGAGCAGTTCTTC. Its translation is CASSPGTSGSSYNEQFF. This rearrangement joins TRBV18 to TRBJ2-1; TRBD2 matches at 14 bases. Germline V gives CDR1 KGHSH, CDR2 LQKENI. Germline trimming cut 3 bases from V and 0 bases from J; bases unmatched to any gene: 1. The CDR3 contains 17 residues. The complete variable domain, with remaining parts taken from reference TRBV18 and TRBJ2-1, reads NAGVMQNPRHLVRRRGQEARLRCSPMKGHSHVYWYRQLPEEGLKFMVYLQKENIIDESGMPKERFSAEFPKEGPSILRIQQVVRGDSAAYFCASSPGTSGSSYNEQFFGPGTRLTVL.

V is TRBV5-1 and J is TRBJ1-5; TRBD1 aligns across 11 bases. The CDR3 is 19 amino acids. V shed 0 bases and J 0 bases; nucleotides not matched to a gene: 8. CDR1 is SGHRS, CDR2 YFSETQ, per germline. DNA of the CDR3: TGCGCCAGCAGCTTGGCCGGACAGGGGGCCCTCTCTAGCAATCAGCCCCAGCATTTT. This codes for CASSLAGQGALSSNQPQHF.